This passage covers 30 T cell receptor beta chains from one sample sequenced in a study of T cell responses to AZD1222 COVID-19 vaccine. Only in-frame clones appear in the TCRdb table, and some are missing; sequencing was by immunoSEQ multiplex PCR. The table records approximately 140,000 clones, around 93% of them present only once. The sequencing here drew on peripheral blood, taken on day 0 of AZD1222 vaccination. The receptor set was obtained from an adult in good health.

The chain is built from TRBV7-3 and TRBJ2-2; 9 bases align to TRBD2. There are 16 residues in the CDR3. Per the germline V gene, CDR1 is SGHTA and CDR2 is FQGTGA. The V and J ends lost 6 bases and 5 bases, in that order; junction bases with no gene match: 10. The CDR3: CASSPATSGWTGELFF. For the CDR3, the DNA is TGTGCCAGCAGTCCGGCTACTAGCGGGTGGACCGGGGAGCTGTTTTTT.

The rearrangement links TRBV14 to TRBJ2-7, with D possibly TRBD1 on 6 matching bases. This CDR3 has 15 residues. Germline CDR1 reads SGHDN; CDR2 reads FVKESK. Trimming removed 1 base at V and 6 bases at J, with 16 bases between. CDR3 sequence: CASSQGRQVLSEQYF. In DNA, the CDR3 is TGTGCCAGCAGCCAAGGCCGACAGGTCTTGAGCGAGCAGTACTTC.

The chain joins TRBV6-2 or TRBV6-3 to TRBJ2-3; no clear D gene. The CDR3 sequence is 12 residues long. With 0 bases removed from V and 6 bases from J, the gap between germline ends came to 4 bases. Germline CDR1 and CDR2: MNHEY and SVGEGT. The CDR3 reads CASSYSGDTQYF. The CDR3 coding sequence is TGTGCCAGCAGTTACTCGGGGGATACGCAGTATTTT.

This clone was observed a single time. CDR3 residues: CASSGTVNTEAFF. For the CDR3, the DNA is TGCGCCAGCAGCGGGACAGTGAACACTGAAGCTTTCTTT. The V gene is TRBV5-1, the J gene TRBJ1-1; TRBD1 agrees at 7 bases. From germline, CDR1 is SGHRS and CDR2 YFSETQ. The CDR3 is made up of 13 amino acids. The V and J ends lost 4 bases and 0 bases, in that order; junction bases with no gene match: 0. Full variable domain (rest looked up from reference TRBV5-1 and TRBJ1-1): KAGVTQTPRYLIKTRGQQVTLSCSPISGHRSVSWYQQTPGQGLQFLFEYFSETQRNKGNFPGRFSGRQFSNSRSEMNVSTLELGDSALYLCASSGTVNTEAFFGQGTRLTVV.

This clone turned up a few times. The CDR3 nucleotides are TGTGCCAGCAGTTTCAGGGGGCAGATAGAAAAACTGTTTTTT. Protein product: CASSFRGQIEKLFF. This chain links TRBV28 with TRBJ1-4; the match to TRBD1 covers 8 bases. This CDR3 region has 14 residues. In germline, CDR1 is MDHEN, CDR2 SYDVKM. With V trimmed by 3 bases and J by 8 bases, 5 bases remained unmatched.

The CDR3 bases are TGTGCCAGCAGCTTGGGTCTCTTTAGGTTCTTC. This codes for CASSLGLFRFF. This chain connects TRBV11-2 to TRBJ2-1; no definite D call. CDR3 size: 11 residues. Germline CDR1 and CDR2: SGHAT and FQNNGV. V lost 3 bases to trimming and J lost 15 bases, with 12 bases between them.

The chain employs TRBV7-9 and TRBJ2-5; D gene ambiguous. The V gene's germline CDR1 is SEHNR and CDR2 FQNEAQ (reference sequence). Deletions cut 1 base from V and 3 bases from J, with 12 bases between. This CDR3 is built from 15 residues. This chain's CDR3 is CASSLGSAAEETQYF. DNA for the CDR3: TGTGCCAGCAGCTTAGGGTCAGCCGCCGAAGAGACCCAGTACTTC.

The chain carries TRBV28 and TRBJ1-2; unclear D gene. CDR3 length equals 15 residues. Trimming left V 5 bases short and J 7 bases short, with 20 bases between. The V gene's germline CDR1 is MDHEN and CDR2 SYDVKM. CDR3: CASSPPDGESSGYTF. In DNA, the CDR3 is TGTGCCAGCAGTCCCCCGGATGGGGAGTCGAGTGGCTACACCTTC.

The J gene is TRBJ1-5, the V gene TRBV28; D remains ambiguous. Germline V lookup: CDR1 MDHEN, CDR2 SYDVKM. CDR3 size: 13 residues. V dropped 5 bases and J dropped 7 bases, with 12 bases sitting between them. CDR3 nucleotides: TGTGCCAGCAGTCACCGCGTATGGCAGCCCCAGCATTTT. It codes for CASSHRVWQPQHF.

This clone turned up a few times. This chain links TRBV5-5 with TRBJ1-2; no clear D. The germline CDR1 and CDR2 sequences are SGHKS and YYEKEE (reference sequence). Deletions cut 0 bases from V and 2 bases from J, with 8 bases between. The CDR3 length is 14 residues. The CDR3 loop reads CASSLADANYGYTF. DNA for the CDR3: TGTGCCAGCAGCTTGGCGGACGCGAACTATGGCTACACCTTC.

The J gene is TRBJ2-7, the V gene TRBV4-3; D is possibly TRBD1 (6 bases). Germline V gene data show CDR1 as LGHNA and CDR2 as YSLEER. Between the trimmed V and J ends, which lost 0 bases and 3 bases, there was a span of 18 bases. The CDR3 contains 17 residues. CDR3 in DNA: TGCGCCAGCAGCCAAGACGTCCTTGGGACACCAAGCTACGAGCAGTACTTC. Translating it yields CASSQDVLGTPSYEQYF.

The chain employs TRBV5-6 and TRBJ1-2, with 10 bases fitting TRBD1. The CDR3 totals 14 residues. V trimming: 7 bases; J trimming: 5 bases; junction bases outside the gene matches: 8. Germline assignment: CDR1 SGHDT and CDR2 YYEEEE. CDR3 DNA: TGTGCCAGCTCCCGGGACAGGGGTAGGTATGGCTACACCTTC. This codes for CASSRDRGRYGYTF. The complete variable domain, with remaining parts taken from reference TRBV5-6 and TRBJ1-2, reads DAGVTQSPTHLIKTRGQQVTLRCSPKSGHDTVSWYQQALGQGPQFIFQYYEEEERQRGNFPDRFSGHQFPNYSSELNVNALLLGDSALYLCASSRDRGRYGYTFGSGTRLTVV.

This chain links TRBV24-1 with TRBJ1-2, with 7 nucleotides matching TRBD1. Germline V gene data show CDR1 as KGHDR and CDR2 as SFDVKD. J lost 4 bases, V lost 4 bases, and 8 bases had no gene match. The CDR3 has 15 amino acids. CDR3 bases: TGTGCCACCAGTGACGCCTCCAGGGGGATCTATGGCTACACCTTC. Residues: CATSDASRGIYGYTF.

This clone has a handful of counts. The chain uses TRBV21-1 and TRBJ2-7; the table's D call TRBD1 went unverified against the DNA. TRBV21-1 is noted as a pseudogene. This CDR3 has 15 residues. The CDR3 DNA reads TGTGCCAGGACACCCCTGGACAGGGCGTCCTACGAGCAGTACTTC. As protein: CARTPLDRASYEQYF.

This clone has only a few counts. The rearrangement joins TRBV3-1 (or the pseudogene TRBV3-2) to TRBJ2-3; TRBD2 aligns across 10 bases. V lost 0 bases to trimming and J lost 5 bases; unmatched junction nucleotides: 8. Per germline, CDR1 LGHDT and CDR2 YNNKEL (reference sequence). The CDR3 is 17 residues long. The CDR3 DNA reads TGTGCCAGCAGCCAAGATACGCTAGCGGGAGTTGGAGATACGCAGTATTTT. This sequence encodes CASSQDTLAGVGDTQYF.

This clone has a single count. The rearrangement links TRBV7-3 to TRBJ2-2, with D unclear. This CDR3 region has 14 residues. V lost 2 bases, J lost 1 base, and 5 bases lay in between. Germline V gene lookup returns CDR1 SGHTA and CDR2 FQGTGA. CDR3 loop: CASSLDGNTGELFF. The CDR3 DNA sequence: TGTGCCAGCAGCTTAGATGGGAACACCGGGGAGCTGTTTTTT.

The table lists this clone with a count of one. V gene TRBV6-5 combines with J gene TRBJ1-1; D remains unclear. The V end lost 7 bases, the J end lost 7 bases, and 13 bases lay between the germline ends. The CDR3 is 12 amino acids. The germline V gene encodes CDR1 MNHEY and CDR2 SVGAGI. The CDR3 DNA sequence: TGTGCCAGCACCTCCGACTGGGGTGAAGCTTTCTTT. This encodes CASTSDWGEAFF.

The chain has TRBV4-1 and TRBJ1-3; D remains unclear. Germline V CDR1 and CDR2: MGHRA, YSYEKL. The germline V and J ends were trimmed by 2 bases and 0 bases, with 11 bases remaining between them. CDR3 length: 16 amino acids. The CDR3 loop reads CASSQSRVISGNTIYF. The DNA for the CDR3 is TGCGCCAGCAGCCAAAGCCGGGTTATCTCTGGAAACACCATATATTTT.

The chain is built from TRBV5-4 and TRBJ2-5, with a weak D call TRBD1 (5 bases). The CDR3 covers 17 residues. Germline CDR1 reads SGHNT; CDR2 reads YYREEE (reference sequence). The V and J ends lost 1 base and 2 bases respectively, with 18 bases between them. DNA for the CDR3: TGTGCCAGCAGCTTGAGTGGGGCCGTAGGACCGCAAGAGACCCAGTACTTC. As protein: CASSLSGAVGPQETQYF.

The CDR3 DNA follows: TGCGCCAGCAGCCAAGTGAAGTACTATAATTCACCCCTCCACTTT. It encodes CASSQVKYYNSPLHF. The chain links TRBV4-3 to TRBJ1-6; D gene unclear. This CDR3 region has 15 residues. Germline lookup yields CDR1 LGHNA and CDR2 YSLEER. Trimming pared 1 base from V and 3 bases from J, leaving 7 bases between.

V usage is TRBV28 and J usage is TRBJ1-2; D possibly corresponds to TRBD1 (5 bases). This CDR3 is built from 14 residues. CDR1 MDHEN and CDR2 SYDVKM come from the germline V gene. Trimming took 4 bases from V and 8 from J, leaving 17 bases between them. CDR3 protein: CASSSPGGYGGYTF. The CDR3 DNA reads TGTGCCAGCAGTTCCCCTGGGGGATATGGGGGCTACACCTTC.

The V gene is TRBV19, the J gene TRBJ1-2; a weak D match, TRBD1 (5 bases). V lost 5 bases and J lost 7, with 8 bases in between. CDR3 length: 11 residues. Germline CDR1 reads LNHDA; CDR2 reads SQIVND (reference sequence). The CDR3 loop is CASSQGSGYTF. The CDR3 nucleotides are TGTGCCAGTAGTCAGGGCTCTGGCTACACCTTC.

The chain is built from TRBV2 and TRBJ1-5; D perhaps matches TRBD1 (5 bases). The V gene lost 3 bases and the J gene lost 7 bases, with 10 bases spanning the gap. Germline CDR1 and CDR2: SNHLY and FYNNEI. The CDR3 is made up of 13 amino acids. CDR3 in DNA: TGTGCCAGCAGTGAGGAAGGGGCCCAGCCCCAGCATTTT. It is translated as CASSEEGAQPQHF.

The chain combines TRBV27 with TRBJ2-1; 7 bases align to TRBD1. The trim removed 10 bases at V and 5 bases at J, leaving 8 bases unmatched. There are 13 residues in the CDR3. The germline V gene has CDR1 MNHEY and CDR2 SMNVEV (reference sequence). DNA of the CDR3: TGTGCCACCTCGGGACAGAGCAACAATGAGCAGTTCTTC. Residues: CATSGQSNNEQFF.

The genes are TRBV18 and TRBJ2-5; D perhaps matches TRBD2 (5 bases). V lost 3 bases to trimming and J lost 5 bases, with 13 bases between them. There are 14 residues in the CDR3. The germline gives CDR1 KGHSH, CDR2 LQKENI. The CDR3 region has the DNA TGTGCCAGCTCACCGCCGGAGGCTTGGGAGACCCAGTACTTC. Translation gives CASSPPEAWETQYF.

This chain connects TRBV2 to TRBJ1-2; D gene uncertain. Between the trimmed V and J ends, which lost 4 bases and 0 bases, there was a span of 9 bases. Germline values: CDR1 SNHLY, CDR2 FYNNEI. CDR3 size: 14 residues. In DNA, the CDR3 is TGTGCCAGCAGTGCGGAGTCACCTAACTATGGCTACACCTTC. Encoded protein: CASSAESPNYGYTF.

The genes are TRBV4-3 and TRBJ1-6, with no clear D. The CDR3 runs to 13 residues. Germline V lookup: CDR1 LGHNA, CDR2 YSLEER. The ends were cut back, 0 bases at V and 10 bases at J, with 7 bases in the middle. CDR3 sequence reads: CASSQDIKSPLHF. Written as DNA, the CDR3 is TGCGCCAGCAGCCAAGATATAAAGTCACCCCTCCACTTT.

This clone turned up a few times. V usage is TRBV12-3 or TRBV12-4 and J usage is TRBJ1-1; D unresolved. Between the trimmed V and J ends, which lost 3 bases and 0 bases, there was a span of 5 bases. The CDR3 extends over 13 amino acids. CDR3 nucleotides: TGTGCCAGCAGTTTTGACATGAACACTGAAGCTTTCTTT. This gives the protein CASSFDMNTEAFF.

The V call is TRBV7-2, the J call TRBJ2-7; D is unresolved. CDR1 and CDR2 from the germline V gene are SGHTA and FQGNSA. CDR3 size: 14 residues. The V end was cut by 5 bases, the J end by 2 bases, with 13 bases between. The CDR3 nucleotides are TGTGCCAGCAGCCCCTACACTATCGCCTACGAGCAGTACTTC. This sequence encodes CASSPYTIAYEQYF.

The chain has TRBV7-2 and TRBJ2-5, with TRBD1 identical over 7 bases. This CDR3 has 17 residues. Trimming cost V 7 bases and J 1 base; bases outside gene matches: 15. Germline V gene data show CDR1 as SGHTA and CDR2 as FQGNSA. Here the CDR3 DNA reads TGTGCCAGCACCGATCAGGGGAACAGGGGCCCCCAAGAGACCCAGTACTTC. Translated, it gives CASTDQGNRGPQETQYF.